The subject of this entry is one TCR beta chain. Antigen specificity is unknown. Sequenced by immunoSEQ multiplex PCR; TCRdb stores in-frame clones only, minus some. This table holds approximately 100,000 clones, just over 65% found once. These data originate in a study of shared clonotypes between healthy human individuals. Whole-study context: Three plates were used per donor for CD4 naive, three for CD4 memory, two for CD8 naive and one for CD8 memory.

Broader study findings: Clonotypes shared by all four sorted-subset donors had higher generation probabilities than non-shared clonotypes. Represented diversity, genetic and exposure-history alike, was limited by few donors.

Germline V gene sequence: CDR1 MDHEN, CDR2 SYDVKM. The CDR3 runs 13 residues. Every one of the donors was a Caucasian adult that lived in Nashville, Tennessee. This sequence originates from a woman in her thirties in good health. The chain has TRBV28 and TRBJ2-5; D may be TRBD2 (5 bases). TRBJ2-7 explains the end of the DNA better; the J call may be wrong. Sequences were obtained from memory CD8+ T cells sorted from blood. This sample's subset: CD45RO+ cells pooled with CCR7-negative TemRA cells. The CDR3 protein is CASSPDGIYEQYF. CDR3 nucleotides: TGTGCCAGCAGCCCGGACGGGATCTACGAGCAGTACTTC.